This TCR beta chain was identified during a study of T cells in Graves' hyperthyroidism and ophthalmopathy. Study observations and caveats: Ophthalmopathy prediction by the model preceded onset by a median roughly 6 months.

Unmatched junction bases numbered 3, after V lost 2 bases and J lost 7 bases. This CDR3 spans 13 amino acids. Germline assignment: CDR1 SGHRS and CDR2 YFSETQ. The source material, RNA transcripts, was used to amplify TCR beta CDR3 regions. Primed by the HTBI set, a first-round RT-PCR was run on the TCR CDR3. TCRdb ran MiXCR on the multiplex PCR reads and lists one entry per CDR3 protein. The table records about 610,000 distinct CDR3 sequences, 14% to 15% of them present only once. This clonotype was found a few times. Its antigen is currently unknown. This TCR derives from a woman aged 40 to 50 with Graves' ophthalmopathy. The genes are TRBV5-1 and TRBJ1-5, with TRBD1 identical over 7 bases. Sequences were obtained from blood. The CDR3 DNA follows: TGCGCCAGCAGCTTCAACAGGGGACAGCCCCAGCATTTT. It codes for CASSFNRGQPQHF.